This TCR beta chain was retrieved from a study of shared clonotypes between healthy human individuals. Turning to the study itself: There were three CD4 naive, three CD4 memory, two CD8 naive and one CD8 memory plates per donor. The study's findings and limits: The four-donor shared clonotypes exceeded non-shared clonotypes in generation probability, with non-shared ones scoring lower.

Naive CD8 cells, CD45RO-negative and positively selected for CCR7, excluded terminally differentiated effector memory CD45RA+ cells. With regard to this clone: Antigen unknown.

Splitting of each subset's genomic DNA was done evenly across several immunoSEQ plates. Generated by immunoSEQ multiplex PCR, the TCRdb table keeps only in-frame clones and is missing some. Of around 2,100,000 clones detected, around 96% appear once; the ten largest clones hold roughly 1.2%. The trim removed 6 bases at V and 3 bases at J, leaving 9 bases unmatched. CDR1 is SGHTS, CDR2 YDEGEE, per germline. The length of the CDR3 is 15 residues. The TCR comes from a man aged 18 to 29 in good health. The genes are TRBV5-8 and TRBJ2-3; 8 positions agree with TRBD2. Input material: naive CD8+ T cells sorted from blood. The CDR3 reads CASTLLAELTDTQYF. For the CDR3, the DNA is TGTGCCAGCACCTTACTAGCGGAGTTGACAGATACGCAGTATTTT.